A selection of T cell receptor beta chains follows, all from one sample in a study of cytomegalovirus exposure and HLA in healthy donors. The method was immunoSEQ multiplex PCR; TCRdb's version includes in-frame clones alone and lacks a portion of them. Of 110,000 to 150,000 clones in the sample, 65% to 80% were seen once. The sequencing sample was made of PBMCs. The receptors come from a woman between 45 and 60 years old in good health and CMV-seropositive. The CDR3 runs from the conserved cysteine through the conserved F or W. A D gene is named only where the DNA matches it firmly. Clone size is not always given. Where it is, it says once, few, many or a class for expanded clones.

cdr3_aa: CASSLQDRDHSNQPQHF
cdr3_nt: TGCGCCAGCAGCCTCCAGGACAGAGATCATAGCAATCAGCCCCAGCATTTT
cdr3_length: 17
j_call: TRBJ1-5
v_call: TRBV4-1
d_call: .
clone_size: .

cdr3_aa: CASSWGQLQETQYF
cdr3_nt: TGTGCCAGCAGCTGGGGACAGCTACAAGAGACCCAGTACTTC
cdr3_length: 14
j_call: TRBJ2-5
v_call: TRBV7-9
d_call: TRBD1
clone_size: .

cdr3_aa: CASSLVGDSSPEQNF
cdr3_nt: TGTGCCAGCAGCTTGGTCGGCGACAGTAGTCCCGAGCAGAACTTC
cdr3_length: 15
j_call: TRBJ2-7
v_call: TRBV5-6
d_call: .
clone_size: .

cdr3_aa: CASSLGGDRGRAFF
cdr3_nt: TGTGCCAGCAGCTTGGGGGGGGACAGGGGGAGGGCTTTCTTT
cdr3_length: 14
j_call: TRBJ1-1
v_call: TRBV7-8
d_call: TRBD1
clone_size: .

cdr3_aa: CAWDRGNSPLHF
cdr3_nt: TGTGCCTGGGACAGGGGTAATTCACCCCTCCACTTT
cdr3_length: 12
j_call: TRBJ1-6
v_call: TRBV30
d_call: TRBD1
clone_size: .

cdr3_aa: CAWSVRGGGGNQPQHF
cdr3_nt: TGTGCCTGGAGTGTACGAGGAGGGGGGGGCAATCAGCCCCAGCATTTT
cdr3_length: 16
j_call: TRBJ1-5
v_call: TRBV30
d_call: .
clone_size: .

cdr3_aa: CASSWYGTEAFF
cdr3_nt: TGTGCCAGCAGCTGGTACGGCACTGAAGCTTTCTTT
cdr3_length: 12
j_call: TRBJ1-1
v_call: TRBV7-9
d_call: .
clone_size: .

cdr3_aa: CASSLVQFYGYTF
cdr3_nt: TGTGCCAGCAGTTTGGTCCAGTTCTATGGCTACACCTTC
cdr3_length: 13
j_call: TRBJ1-2
v_call: TRBV28
d_call: .
clone_size: once

cdr3_aa: CASSLASRGEQYF
cdr3_nt: TGTGCCAGCAGCTTAGCGTCCCGGGGGGAGCAGTACTTC
cdr3_length: 13
j_call: TRBJ2-7
v_call: TRBV7-2
d_call: .
clone_size: .

cdr3_aa: CASTSMKRGVYNEQFF
cdr3_nt: TGTGCCAGCACCTCGATGAAGCGGGGGGTCTACAATGAGCAGTTCTTC
cdr3_length: 16
j_call: TRBJ2-1
v_call: TRBV6-6
d_call: TRBD2
clone_size: .

cdr3_aa: CASSLRGGRGGYTDTQYF
cdr3_nt: TGTGCCAGCAGCTTAAGGGGGGGCCGAGGAGGCTACACAGATACGCAGTATTTT
cdr3_length: 18
j_call: TRBJ2-3
v_call: TRBV7-9
d_call: .
clone_size: .

cdr3_aa: CASSLPGNTEAFF
cdr3_nt: TGTGCCAGCAGCTTACCAGGGAACACTGAAGCTTTCTTT
cdr3_length: 13
j_call: TRBJ1-1
v_call: TRBV7-9
d_call: .
clone_size: .

cdr3_aa: CASSHRGGLSGYTEAFF
cdr3_nt: TGTGCCAGCAGCCACCGAGGGGGCTTGAGTGGGTACACTGAAGCTTTCTTT
cdr3_length: 17
j_call: TRBJ1-1
v_call: TRBV7-9
d_call: TRBD1
clone_size: .

cdr3_aa: CASTLGPARGETQYF
cdr3_nt: TGTGCCAGCACTTTAGGACCCGCACGAGGGGAGACCCAGTACTTC
cdr3_length: 15
j_call: TRBJ2-5
v_call: TRBV6-6
d_call: .
clone_size: .

cdr3_aa: CASSQRTSGDYEQYF
cdr3_nt: TGTGCCAGCAGCCAACGGACTAGCGGGGACTACGAGCAGTACTTC
cdr3_length: 15
j_call: TRBJ2-7
v_call: TRBV4-2
d_call: TRBD2
clone_size: .

cdr3_aa: CASSYSGDRGVLEQYF
cdr3_nt: TGTGCCAGCAGTTACTCAGGGGACAGGGGTGTTCTCGAGCAGTACTTC
cdr3_length: 16
j_call: TRBJ2-7
v_call: TRBV6-5
d_call: TRBD1
clone_size: many

cdr3_aa: CASSSLAKEQYF
cdr3_nt: TGTGCCAGCAGCTCGCTAGCGAAGGAGCAGTACTTC
cdr3_length: 12
j_call: TRBJ2-7
v_call: TRBV5-4
d_call: .
clone_size: .

cdr3_aa: CASSLVEHLNTEAFF
cdr3_nt: TGTGCCAGCAGCTTGGTTGAACACCTGAACACTGAAGCTTTCTTT
cdr3_length: 15
j_call: TRBJ1-1
v_call: TRBV5-4
d_call: .
clone_size: few

cdr3_aa: CASSAHGGPQETQYF
cdr3_nt: TGTGCCAGCAGCGCGCATGGGGGCCCCCAAGAGACCCAGTACTTC
cdr3_length: 15
j_call: TRBJ2-5
v_call: TRBV9
d_call: .
clone_size: .

cdr3_aa: CAIKTLSYEQYF
cdr3_nt: TGTGCCATCAAGACACTCTCCTACGAGCAGTACTTC
cdr3_length: 12
j_call: TRBJ2-7
v_call: TRBV10-3
d_call: .
clone_size: .

cdr3_aa: CASSAGGWRPWDTQYF
cdr3_nt: TGTGCCAGCAGCGCGGGGGGATGGCGGCCGTGGGATACGCAGTATTTT
cdr3_length: 16
j_call: TRBJ2-3
v_call: TRBV21-1
d_call: .
clone_size: .

cdr3_aa: CATSRDEDYGYTF
cdr3_nt: TGTGCCACCAGCAGAGATGAGGACTATGGCTACACCTTC
cdr3_length: 13
j_call: TRBJ1-2
v_call: TRBV15
d_call: .
clone_size: few

cdr3_aa: CATSRLLEPYEQYF
cdr3_nt: TGTGCCACCAGCAGACTTCTCGAGCCCTACGAGCAGTACTTC
cdr3_length: 14
j_call: TRBJ2-7
v_call: TRBV15
d_call: .
clone_size: .

cdr3_aa: CASSVDRGNEKLFF
cdr3_nt: TGTGCCAGCAGCGTCGACAGGGGAAATGAAAAACTGTTTTTT
cdr3_length: 14
j_call: TRBJ1-4
v_call: TRBV7-6
d_call: TRBD1
clone_size: .

cdr3_aa: CASSLDYYNEQFF
cdr3_nt: TGTGCCAGCAGTTTAGACTACTACAATGAGCAGTTCTTC
cdr3_length: 13
j_call: TRBJ2-1
v_call: TRBV27
d_call: .
clone_size: .

cdr3_aa: CASFSERGRADTQYF
cdr3_nt: TGTGCCAGCTTTTCGGAGCGGGGGCGGGCAGATACGCAGTATTTT
cdr3_length: 15
j_call: TRBJ2-3
v_call: TRBV11-2
d_call: TRBD2
clone_size: few

cdr3_aa: CASSYGGGANEQFF
cdr3_nt: TGTGCCAGCAGTTACGGCGGGGGGGCCAATGAGCAGTTCTTC
cdr3_length: 14
j_call: TRBJ2-1
v_call: TRBV6-6
d_call: TRBD2
clone_size: .

cdr3_aa: CASSLAAGGNEQFF
cdr3_nt: TGTGCCAGCAGCTTGGCAGCGGGGGGGAATGAGCAGTTCTTC
cdr3_length: 14
j_call: TRBJ2-1
v_call: TRBV5-4
d_call: TRBD2
clone_size: .

cdr3_aa: CASSSGTGGAMSNYGYTF
cdr3_nt: TGCGCCAGCAGCTCAGGGACAGGGGGCGCGATGAGTAACTATGGCTACACCTTC
cdr3_length: 18
j_call: TRBJ1-2
v_call: TRBV5-1
d_call: TRBD1
clone_size: .

cdr3_aa: CASSSSVGRHTDTQYF
cdr3_nt: TGTGCCAGCAGCTCTTCCGTGGGCCGGCACACAGATACGCAGTATTTT
cdr3_length: 16
j_call: TRBJ2-3
v_call: TRBV14
d_call: .
clone_size: .

cdr3_aa: CASSYARVLPEAFF
cdr3_nt: TGTGCCAGCAGCTATGCTCGGGTCCTCCCTGAAGCTTTCTTT
cdr3_length: 14
j_call: TRBJ1-1
v_call: TRBV5-5
d_call: .
clone_size: .

cdr3_aa: CAAGQGSPQPQHF
cdr3_nt: TGTGCCGCCGGACAGGGTTCACCTCAGCCCCAGCATTTT
cdr3_length: 13
j_call: TRBJ1-5
v_call: TRBV19
d_call: TRBD1
clone_size: .

cdr3_aa: CASRPGQAAYEQYF
cdr3_nt: TGTGCCAGCAGGCCGGGACAGGCAGCCTACGAGCAGTACTTC
cdr3_length: 14
j_call: TRBJ2-7
v_call: TRBV28
d_call: TRBD1
clone_size: .

cdr3_aa: CASSFHVGQNTGELFF
cdr3_nt: TGTGCCAGCAGTTTCCATGTTGGACAGAACACCGGGGAGCTGTTTTTT
cdr3_length: 16
j_call: TRBJ2-2
v_call: TRBV28
d_call: .
clone_size: .

cdr3_aa: CASSLSVQPQHF
cdr3_nt: TGTGCCAGCAGCCTGTCCGTACAGCCCCAGCATTTT
cdr3_length: 12
j_call: TRBJ1-5
v_call: TRBV7-9
d_call: .
clone_size: once

cdr3_aa: CASSQDARTGDTEAFF
cdr3_nt: TGCGCCAGCAGCCAAGACGCCAGGACGGGGGACACTGAAGCTTTCTTT
cdr3_length: 16
j_call: TRBJ1-1
v_call: TRBV4-3
d_call: .
clone_size: .

cdr3_aa: CASSLYYPVGGTEAFF
cdr3_nt: TGTGCCAGCAGCTTATATTACCCCGTGGGGGGCACTGAAGCTTTCTTT
cdr3_length: 16
j_call: TRBJ1-1
v_call: TRBV11-2
d_call: .
clone_size: .

cdr3_aa: CASSEWDSQETQYF
cdr3_nt: TGTGCCAGCAGCGAATGGGACAGCCAAGAGACCCAGTACTTC
cdr3_length: 14
j_call: TRBJ2-5
v_call: TRBV9
d_call: TRBD1
clone_size: .

cdr3_aa: CAWSRDRGSPLHF
cdr3_nt: TGTGCCTGGAGCCGGGACAGGGGGTCACCCCTCCACTTT
cdr3_length: 13
j_call: TRBJ1-6
v_call: TRBV30
d_call: TRBD1
clone_size: .

cdr3_aa: CASSPRPSGGLAGELFF
cdr3_nt: TGTGCCAGCAGCCCGCGGCCTAGCGGGGGGTTAGCCGGGGAGCTGTTTTTT
cdr3_length: 17
j_call: TRBJ2-2
v_call: TRBV11-2
d_call: TRBD2
clone_size: few

cdr3_aa: CATSSPGQGGEKLFF
cdr3_nt: TGTGCCACCAGCAGCCCCGGACAGGGAGGCGAAAAACTGTTTTTT
cdr3_length: 15
j_call: TRBJ1-4
v_call: TRBV15
d_call: TRBD1
clone_size: .

cdr3_aa: CASSLQGADTIYF
cdr3_nt: TGTGCCAGCAGCTTACAGGGGGCGGACACCATATATTTT
cdr3_length: 13
j_call: TRBJ1-3
v_call: TRBV7-9
d_call: TRBD1
clone_size: .

cdr3_aa: CASPIRPVPYEQYF
cdr3_nt: TGTGCCAGTCCCATCAGGCCAGTGCCTTACGAGCAGTACTTC
cdr3_length: 14
j_call: TRBJ2-7
v_call: TRBV11-3
d_call: .
clone_size: .

cdr3_aa: CASSAGTENQPQHF
cdr3_nt: TGTGCCAGCAGCGCCGGGACAGAGAATCAGCCCCAGCATTTT
cdr3_length: 14
j_call: TRBJ1-5
v_call: TRBV6-1
d_call: TRBD1
clone_size: once